What follows are 19 T cell receptor beta chains derived from one specimen sequenced in a study of shared clonotypes between healthy human individuals. Sequencing used immunoSEQ multiplex PCR; TCRdb keeps in-frame clones, though not all of them. This table has some 2 million clones, about 94% appearing once. Naive-designated CD8 cells lacked CD45RO, were positively enriched for CCR7, and omitted terminally differentiated effector memory CD45RA+ cells. Specimen: naive CD8+ T cells sorted from blood. Source of these receptors: a man aged 18-30 years in good health.

This sequence joins TRBV9 and TRBJ1-1, with D unclear. V dropped 0 bases and J dropped 1 base, with 7 bases sitting between them. The CDR3 is made up of 14 amino acids. Germline CDR1 is SGDLS and CDR2 is YYNGEE. The CDR3 DNA follows: TGTGCCAGCAGCGTAGTTCCAGGGAACACTGAAGCTTTCTTT. This sequence encodes CASSVVPGNTEAFF. Together with reference TRBV9 and TRBJ1-1, the CDR3 gives the full variable domain: DSGVTQTPKHLITATGQRVTLRCSPRSGDLSVYWYQQSLDQGLQFLIQYYNGEERAKGNILERFSAQQFPDLHSELNLSSLELGDSALYFCASSVVPGNTEAFFGQGTRLTVV.

Only one count was recorded for this clone. The chain carries TRBV9 and TRBJ2-7, with D possibly being TRBD2 (6 bases). This CDR3 contains 15 residues. V lost 0 bases and J lost 2, with 12 bases in between. Germline CDR1 and CDR2: SGDLS and YYNGEE. CDR3 nucleotides: TGTGCCAGCAGCGTAGCGGCTAGCGAGACCTACGAGCAGTACTTC. Amino acids: CASSVAASETYEQYF.

This clone was observed a handful of times. The CDR3 loop reads CASSPGSTNYGYTF. The DNA of the CDR3 is TGTGCCAGCAGTCCCGGGAGCACCAACTATGGCTACACCTTC. V gene TRBV5-6 combines with J gene TRBJ1-2, with D uncertain. V gave up 5 bases and J gave up 2 bases, with 13 bases separating them. The CDR3 spans 14 residues. CDR1 is SGHDT and CDR2 is YYEEEE in the germline V gene.

The rearrangement joins TRBV19 to TRBJ1-2, with 9 bases that match TRBD1. Germline values: CDR1 LNHDA, CDR2 SQIVND (reference sequence). The CDR3 totals 16 residues. V shed 3 bases and J 6 bases; nucleotides not matched to a gene: 11. The CDR3 DNA reads TGTGCCAGTAGTATGGACAGGGGATTTAATTTCAATGGCTACACCTTC. Translated, it gives CASSMDRGFNFNGYTF.

This chain uses TRBV7-9 with TRBJ2-1; the D gene is possibly TRBD1 (5 bases). V gave up 5 bases and J gave up 7 bases, with 18 bases separating them. Per germline, CDR1 SEHNR and CDR2 FQNEAQ (reference sequence). The CDR3 extends over 15 amino acids. The CDR3 here is CASSRQTQLWNEQFF. Written as DNA, the CDR3 is TGTGCCAGCAGCAGACAGACACAGTTATGGAATGAGCAGTTCTTC.

On this clone itself: The sample contains more than one DNA sequence encoding this CDR3. This chain links TRBV11-2 with TRBJ2-3, with 7 bases lining up with TRBD2. Germline values: CDR1 SGHAT, CDR2 FQNNGV. V dropped 5 bases and J dropped 1; count of bases not matched to a gene: 6. The CDR3 has 15 amino acids. For the CDR3, the DNA is TGTGCCAGCAGCCTGGGGGGGGGTGGCACAGATACGCAGTATTTT. This codes for CASSLGGGGTDTQYF. Complete variable domain (other parts from reference TRBV11-2 and TRBJ2-3): EAGVAQSPRYKIIEKRQSVAFWCNPISGHATLYWYQQILGQGPKLLIQFQNNGVVDDSQLPKDRFSAERLKGVDSTLKIQPAKLEDSAVYLCASSLGGGGTDTQYFGPGTRLTVL.

A single count supports this clone. This rearrangement joins TRBV19 to TRBJ2-7, with 8 bases fitting TRBD2. V dropped 3 bases and J dropped 2; count of bases not matched to a gene: 6. The length of the CDR3 is 15 residues. The germline V gene has CDR1 LNHDA and CDR2 SQIVND (reference sequence). Here the CDR3 DNA reads TGTGCCAGTAGTATGACAGCGGGGGAAACCTACGAGCAGTACTTC. Its translation is CASSMTAGETYEQYF.

The chain uses TRBV7-9 and TRBJ1-2; D is ambiguous. V was trimmed by 4 bases and J by 4 bases, leaving 22 bases between them. The germline V gene has CDR1 SEHNR and CDR2 FQNEAQ (reference sequence). This CDR3 spans 17 amino acids. The CDR3 loop reads CASSSFGWEGPVYGYTF. The CDR3 DNA sequence: TGTGCCAGCAGCTCTTTCGGGTGGGAAGGGCCTGTCTATGGCTACACCTTC.

CDR3: CASSQTGGATEAFF. In DNA, the CDR3 is TGTGCCAGCAGCCAGACAGGGGGTGCAACTGAAGCTTTCTTT. V is TRBV7-8 and J is TRBJ1-1; 9 nucleotides agree with TRBD1. Trimming removed 5 bases from V and 5 bases from J; junction bases left unmatched: 6. Germline V gives CDR1 SGHVS, CDR2 FQNEAQ. The CDR3 is made up of 14 amino acids.

As regards this clone: A junction boundary mismatches the germline segment, possibly from a read error. This chain connects TRBV28 to TRBJ2-5; possible D gene TRBD2, 6 bases. The germline gives CDR1 MDHEN, CDR2 SYDVKM. This CDR3 has 12 residues. The CDR3 region has the DNA TGTGCCAGCAGCCATGAGGGGCCGGGAGAAGACTTC. Translating it yields CASSHEGPGEDF.

The rearrangement links TRBV19 to TRBJ2-7; 7 bases align to TRBD1. With V trimmed by 6 bases and J by 2 bases, 7 bases remained unmatched. Germline loops: CDR1 LNHDA, CDR2 SQIVND (reference sequence). The CDR3 runs to 14 residues. The CDR3 DNA reads TGTGCCAGTAGCCGACAGGGCCAAACCTACGAGCAGTACTTC. Its protein is CASSRQGQTYEQYF.

Comment on this clone: Other nucleotide sequences in the sample specify the same CDR3. The chain joins TRBV6-5 to TRBJ2-5; D possibly uses TRBD1 or TRBD2 (5 bases each). Germline V gene lookup returns CDR1 MNHEY and CDR2 SVGAGI. Trimming stripped 2 bases from V and 5 bases from J, with 9 bases between. The CDR3 spans 13 residues. The CDR3 DNA reads TGTGCCAGCAGTTACGGCAGGGAGGAGACCCAGTACTTC. Translating gives CASSYGREETQYF.

The chain uses TRBV4-1 and TRBJ2-7, with 10 positions matching TRBD1. The CDR3 has 15 residues. Trimming took 4 bases from V and 1 from J; bases not matched to a gene: 4. Looked up from germline, CDR1 is MGHRA and CDR2 is YSYEKL. CDR3 sequence reads: CASSPTGGASYEQYF. The CDR3, as DNA: TGCGCCAGCAGCCCGACAGGGGGCGCATCCTACGAGCAGTACTTC.

CDR3 protein: CASSQDPGVSETQYF. In DNA, the CDR3 is TGCGCCAGCAGCCAAGATCCGGGAGTTAGCGAGACCCAGTACTTC. The V call is TRBV4-1, the J call TRBJ2-5; possible D gene TRBD2, 6 bases. The length of the CDR3 is 15 residues. Germline V gene sequence: CDR1 MGHRA, CDR2 YSYEKL. V shed 0 bases and J shed 5 bases, with 13 bases lying between them.

This rearrangement joins TRBV7-3 to TRBJ2-2; TRBD1 is a possible D gene (5 bases). The V gene lost 5 bases and the J gene lost 0 bases, with 13 bases spanning the gap. CDR1 is SGHTA, CDR2 FQGTGA, per germline. This CDR3 has 16 residues. The CDR3 region is CASSPSDSANTGELFF. The CDR3 bases are TGTGCCAGCAGCCCGAGCGACAGCGCGAACACCGGGGAGCTGTTTTTT.

The chain uses TRBV13 and TRBJ1-4; D unresolved. The CDR3 spans 14 residues. The ends were cut back, 1 base at V and 1 base at J, with 4 bases in the middle. CDR1 PRHDT and CDR2 FYEKMQ come from the germline V gene (reference sequence). CDR3 nucleotide sequence: TGTGCCAGCAGCTTAGCAGGAACTAATGAAAAACTGTTTTTT. Amino acids: CASSLAGTNEKLFF.

The sample holds one count of this clone. Compared with germline, one end of the junction differs, possibly owing to a read error. The sample carries other DNA sequences with the same CDR3. The chain carries TRBV10-3 and TRBJ2-7, with 7 bases matching TRBD1. The CDR3 is made up of 14 amino acids. Germline CDR1 and CDR2: ENHRY and SYGVKD. The CDR3 nucleotides are TGCGCCATCAGTAACCGGGACAGTTCCTACGAGCAGTACTTC. Protein: CAISNRDSSYEQYF.

The chain has TRBV10-3 and TRBJ2-7; 8 nucleotides agree with TRBD1. The CDR3 totals 13 residues. Germline lookup yields CDR1 ENHRY and CDR2 SYGVKD. With V trimmed by 7 bases and J by 2 bases, 4 bases remained unmatched. CDR3: CAITGGSPYEQYF. The CDR3 DNA reads as TGTGCCATCACAGGGGGCTCCCCCTACGAGCAGTACTTC.

This rearrangement joins TRBV10-3 to TRBJ2-3; weak D call: TRBD1 (6 bases). Trimming shortened V by 5 bases and J by 4 bases, and 13 bases separated the two germline ends. CDR3 length: 14 amino acids. Per the germline V gene, CDR1 is ENHRY and CDR2 is SYGVKD. The chain's CDR3 is CAISLPDSSDTQYF. The DNA of the CDR3 is TGTGCCATCAGTCTCCCGGACAGTTCAGATACGCAGTATTTT.